Shown below are 2 T cell receptor beta chains from a single sample sequenced in a study of human thymus T cells. Only in-frame clones appear in the TCRdb table, and some are missing; sequencing was by immunoSEQ multiplex PCR. This repertoire shows 45,000 to 75,000 clones, approximately 95% found once; its top ten account for roughly 5.7%. Sequencing was carried out using blood. Source of these receptors: a boy younger than two with a congenital heart defect but otherwise immunologically healthy.

The gene calls are TRBV5-1 and TRBJ2-5, with 10 nucleotides matching TRBD1. Looked up from germline, CDR1 is SGHRS and CDR2 is YFSETQ. The CDR3 length is 16 residues. The V and J ends lost 4 bases and 3 bases, in that order; junction bases with no gene match: 9. The CDR3 loop is CASSGRDRGGEETQYF. In nucleotides, the CDR3 is TGCGCCAGCAGCGGACGGGACAGGGGAGGGGAAGAGACCCAGTACTTC.

The rearrangement links TRBV28 to TRBJ2-1; TRBD2 agrees at 11 bases. The CDR3 is 16 residues long. With 5 bases clipped from V and 2 bases from J, the junction kept 5 bases outside the gene matches. Germline V CDR1 and CDR2: MDHEN, SYDVKM. CDR3 protein: CASSRLAGGTYNEQFF. The CDR3 region has the DNA TGTGCCAGCAGTAGGCTAGCGGGAGGTACCTACAATGAGCAGTTCTTC. The full variable domain, its missing parts supplied by reference TRBV28 and TRBJ2-1, is DVKVTQSSRYLVKRTGEKVFLECVQDMDHENMFWYRQDPGLGLRLIYFSYDVKMKEKGDIPEGYSVSREKKERFSLILESASTNQTSMYLCASSRLAGGTYNEQFFGPGTRLTVL.